This entry lists 31 T cell receptor beta chains sequenced from one sample in a study of T-cell reconstitution after alpha-beta-depleted transplantation in children listed by TCRdb under 2016. The library was obtained by PCR. The listed sequencing device is Illumina HiSeq 2500. To normalize quantification of the TCRbeta repertoire, the TCR libraries were built with molecular barcoding that relied on unique molecular identifiers. TCRdb applied fastp at Q25 and MiXCR to the public reads, then kept only in-frame beta chains. When rows share a CDR3 protein, they turn into one entry using the most common DNA and genes. The sample data list about 340,000 distinct CDR3 sequences, and about an eighth of these were observed just once. Clones ranked in the top ten supply approximately 4.3% of the sample. The specimen was PBMCs, collected from the stem cell graft. The origin of the receptors is a human donor who donated a stem cell graft to a child with Fanconi anemia.

The table lists this clonotype with a few counts. V usage is TRBV5-1 and J usage is TRBJ1-1; a weak D match, TRBD1 (5 bases). Per the germline V gene, CDR1 is SGHRS and CDR2 is YFSETQ. The CDR3 has 16 amino acids. Trimming pared 2 bases from V and 1 base from J, leaving 15 bases between. This chain's CDR3 is CASSLTGPPENTEAFF. Here the CDR3 DNA reads TGCGCCAGCAGCTTAACGGGGCCCCCCGAGAACACTGAAGCTTTCTTT.

This clonotype was observed many times. The V call is TRBV24-1, the J call TRBJ2-3, with 10 bases lining up with TRBD2. After removal of 3 bases from V and 7 bases from J, the junction contained 6 bases not matched to a gene. Germline V lookup: CDR1 KGHDR, CDR2 SFDVKD. The CDR3 sequence is 15 residues long. CDR3 nucleotides: TGTGCCACCAGTGATGGAGCGGGGGGGCCCCATACGCAGTATTTT. Protein: CATSDGAGGPHTQYF.

This clonotype came up many times. The chain has TRBV10-3 and TRBJ2-7; D remains ambiguous. V was shortened by 0 bases and J by 2 bases, with 8 bases between the two germline ends. This CDR3 is 14 amino acids long. Per germline, CDR1 ENHRY and CDR2 SYGVKD. The DNA for the CDR3 is TGTGCCATCAGTGAGTCCGGAAGTCCCTACGAGCAGTACTTC. This encodes CAISESGSPYEQYF.

The chain carries TRBV2 and TRBJ1-2, with TRBD1 matching over 7 bases. This CDR3 comprises 14 residues. The germline V gene encodes CDR1 SNHLY and CDR2 FYNNEI. With 7 bases clipped from V and 2 bases from J, the junction kept 7 bases outside the gene matches. CDR3 in DNA: TGTGCCAGCATTCGACAGGGAGTAAACTATGGCTACACCTTC. It specifies CASIRQGVNYGYTF.

This clonotype has a handful of counts. The chain recombines TRBV20-1 with TRBJ1-4, with D perhaps matching TRBD1 (5 bases). Germline loops: CDR1 DFQATT, CDR2 SNEGSKA (reference sequence). Trimming took off 8 bases at V and 4 bases at J, with 11 bases between the two ends. CDR3 length equals 12 residues. The CDR3, as DNA: TGCAGTCCGGGACGTGGTAATGAAAAACTGTTTTTT. Encoded protein: CSPGRGNEKLFF.

The gene calls are TRBV5-5 and TRBJ2-7; D might be TRBD2 (5 bases). CDR1 and CDR2 from the germline V gene are SGHKS and YYEKEE (reference sequence). Between the trimmed V and J ends, which lost 5 bases and 7 bases, there was a span of 16 bases. This CDR3 contains 13 residues. The CDR3 spells CASRLAPSGEQYV. CDR3 in DNA: TGTGCCAGCAGGTTAGCCCCCTCGGGAGAGCAGTACGTC.

This clonotype was picked up many times. V and J are TRBV12-3 or TRBV12-4 and TRBJ1-1; the match to TRBD1 covers 10 bases. The trim removed 5 bases at V and 8 bases at J, leaving 8 bases unmatched. The CDR3 has 14 amino acids. The CDR3 sequence is CASSIGTGVAEAFF. The CDR3 coding sequence is TGTGCCAGCAGTATAGGGACAGGGGTCGCAGAAGCTTTCTTT.

This clonotype was seen repeatedly, ten times or more. J is TRBJ1-1 and V is TRBV5-1; perhaps TRBD1 as D (5 bases). CDR3 length: 14 residues. CDR1 is SGHRS, CDR2 YFSETQ, per germline. The ends were cut back, 6 bases at V and 4 bases at J, with 16 bases in the middle. CDR3 sequence (DNA): TGCGCCAGCACTTCTAGGGATGGGACCACTGAAGCTTTCTTT. Protein: CASTSRDGTTEAFF.

The chain combines TRBV4-2 with TRBJ2-3; the D gene could be TRBD1 or TRBD2 (5 bases each). V lost 5 bases, J lost 5 bases, and 20 bases lay in between. CDR1 and CDR2 (germline): LGHNA, YNFKEQ. CDR3 length equals 16 residues. The CDR3 coding sequence is TGTGCCAGCAGCGTCGGGACCTCCCCTCGGGGAGATACGCAGTATTTT. Its translation is CASSVGTSPRGDTQYF.

This clonotype has a count of ten or more. The V gene is TRBV4-3, the J gene TRBJ2-5; 8 positions agree with TRBD1. CDR1 LGHNA and CDR2 YSLEER come from the germline V gene. Germline trimming cut 1 base from V and 8 bases from J; bases unmatched to any gene: 9. The CDR3 spans 15 residues. The DNA for the CDR3 is TGCGCCAGCAGCCAAGTTTGGGGACAGGAGGGAACCCAGTACTTC. This gives the protein CASSQVWGQEGTQYF.

CDR3 nucleotide sequence: TGTGCCAGCTCGCGCTGGACAGCAGCAACAGATACGCAGTATTTT. It yields the protein CASSRWTAATDTQYF. The V call is TRBV18, the J call TRBJ2-3, with D maybe TRBD1 (6 bases). This CDR3 region has 15 residues. Germline CDR1 KGHSH, CDR2 LQKENI. V lost 6 bases, J lost 3 bases, and 16 bases lay in between. Looking up the rest from reference TRBV18 and TRBJ2-3 gives the full variable domain: NAGVMQNPRHLVRRRGQEARLRCSPMKGHSHVYWYRQLPEEGLKFMVYLQKENIIDESGMPKERFSAEFPKEGPSILRIQQVVRGDSAAYFCASSRWTAATDTQYFGPGTRLTVL.

There are many counts of this clonotype. The chain has TRBV6-6 and TRBJ1-2, with a weak D call TRBD1 (6 bases). The V gene's germline CDR1 is MNHNY and CDR2 SVGAGI (reference sequence). V was pared by 11 bases and J by 7 bases, with 17 bases between. The CDR3 has 12 residues. The CDR3 nucleotides read TGTGCCGGACTACAGGGTTTGGGTGGCTACACCTTC. It translates to CAGLQGLGGYTF.

V gene TRBV5-6 combines with J gene TRBJ2-1, with D uncertain. Trimming pared 0 bases from V and 5 bases from J, leaving 15 bases between. The CDR3 length is 16 residues. Germline CDR1 reads SGHDT; CDR2 reads YYEEEE. The CDR3 DNA is TGTGCCAGCAGCTTGGAGAGGTTTATCGGCAACAATGAGCAGTTCTTC. Encoded protein: CASSLERFIGNNEQFF.

The CDR3: CASSQAGQGGGYTF. CDR3 in DNA: TGTGCCAGCAGCCAAGCTGGACAGGGCGGAGGCTACACCTTC. V usage is TRBV4-2 and J usage is TRBJ1-2, with 8 positions matching TRBD1. The CDR3 totals 14 residues. V was clipped by 1 base and J by 8 bases; unmatched bases: 6. The V gene's germline CDR1 is LGHNA and CDR2 YNFKEQ.

The V and J genes are TRBV6-1 and TRBJ1-1; 8 nucleotides align to TRBD1. Unmatched junction bases numbered 8, after V lost 8 bases and J lost 6 bases. The CDR3 has 13 amino acids. From germline, CDR1 is MNHNS and CDR2 SASEGT. The CDR3 DNA reads TGTGCCAGCGGGGAACAGGGGGAGGCTGAAGCTTTCTTT. Translated, it gives CASGEQGEAEAFF.

A word on this clonotype: The junction differs from germline at one of its ends, possibly a read error. The CDR3 sequence: CASSLQTGMRETQYF. Written as DNA, the CDR3 is TGTGCTAGCAGCTTACAGACAGGGATGAGGGAGACCCAGTACTTC. The rearrangement links TRBV7-7 to TRBJ2-5; 7 bases fit TRBD1. The length of the CDR3 is 15 residues. The germline CDR1 and CDR2 sequences are SSHAT and FNYEAQ (reference sequence).

V and J are TRBV7-9 and TRBJ1-1; unclear D gene. The CDR3 sequence is 12 residues long. V lost 6 bases and J lost 4, with 9 bases in between. The V gene's germline CDR1 is SEHNR and CDR2 FQNEAQ (reference sequence). CDR3 sequence (DNA): TGTGCCAGCAGTAATACCGGCACTGAAGCTTTCTTT. As protein: CASSNTGTEAFF.

Only a few counts were recorded for this clonotype. Germline is not matched at one junction end, which may reflect a read error. The chain is built from TRBV12-3 or TRBV12-4 and TRBJ2-1, with D perhaps matching TRBD2 (6 bases). This CDR3 is 11 amino acids long. This CDR3 is CASSLARERFF. For the CDR3, the DNA is TGTGCCAGCAGTTTAGCCCGGGAGCGGTTCTTC.

The chain combines TRBV12-3 or TRBV12-4 with TRBJ1-5, with no clear D. The CDR3 covers 12 residues. The V gene lost 4 bases and the J gene lost 6 bases, with 7 bases spanning the gap. CDR3 amino acids: CASSSHVQPQHF. CDR3 sequence (DNA): TGTGCCAGCAGTTCGCACGTTCAGCCCCAGCATTTT.

In this sample, this clonotype turned up a few times. The V and J genes are TRBV7-9 and TRBJ2-2; D is perhaps TRBD1 (6 bases). Per the germline V gene, CDR1 is SEHNR and CDR2 is FQNEAQ (reference sequence). The V end was cut by 5 bases, the J end by 6 bases, with 16 bases between. The CDR3 extends over 15 amino acids. The CDR3 is CASSPYLRGSGELFF. In DNA, the CDR3 is TGTGCCAGCAGCCCTTACCTCAGGGGTTCCGGGGAGCTGTTTTTT.

The CDR3 here is CASSLDRVDTEAFF. CDR3 DNA sequence: TGCGCCAGCAGCTTGGACAGGGTTGACACTGAAGCTTTCTTT. The genes are TRBV5-1 and TRBJ1-1; TRBD1 is a possible D gene (6 bases). Germline values: CDR1 SGHRS, CDR2 YFSETQ. V was trimmed by 0 bases and J by 3 bases, leaving 9 bases between them. The CDR3 runs to 14 residues. Looking up the rest from reference TRBV5-1 and TRBJ1-1 gives the full variable domain: KAGVTQTPRYLIKTRGQQVTLSCSPISGHRSVSWYQQTPGQGLQFLFEYFSETQRNKGNFPGRFSGRQFSNSRSEMNVSTLELGDSALYLCASSLDRVDTEAFFGQGTRLTVV.

This clonotype was seen more than once but under ten times. The chain is built from TRBV12-3 or TRBV12-4 and TRBJ1-4; the D is unclear. This CDR3 region has 15 residues. Trimming shortened V by 11 bases and J by 0 bases, and 16 bases separated the two germline ends. CDR3 sequence reads: CAPTPQFATNEKLFF. As DNA, the CDR3 is TGTGCCCCTACCCCCCAATTTGCAACTAATGAAAAACTGTTTTTT.

The chain recombines TRBV29-1 with TRBJ2-1, with D hard to call. Germline-derived CDR1 and CDR2 are SQVTM and ANQGSEA. The CDR3 is 11 residues long. V shed 7 bases and J shed 8 bases, with 12 bases lying between them. CDR3 amino acids: CSGRDGHEQFF. CDR3 bases: TGCAGCGGTCGTGATGGGCATGAGCAGTTCTTC.

The chain has TRBV7-8 and TRBJ2-7; perhaps TRBD2 as D (6 bases). Trimming took off 2 bases at V and 2 bases at J, with 10 bases between the two ends. The CDR3 is made up of 14 amino acids. Germline CDR1 reads SGHVS; CDR2 reads FQNEAQ. CDR3 residues: CASSLQASAYEQYF. The CDR3 DNA is TGTGCCAGCAGCTTACAGGCTAGCGCCTACGAGCAGTACTTC. Supplemented by reference TRBV7-8 and TRBJ2-7, the full variable domain reads GAGVSQSPRYKVAKRGQDVALRCDPISGHVSLFWYQQALGQGPEFLTYFQNEAQLDKSGLPSDRFFAERPEGSVSTLKIQRTQQEDSAVYLCASSLQASAYEQYFGPGTRLTVT.

This clonotype was found many times. The CDR3 loop reads CASRRRQGLGDTQYF. CDR3 in DNA: TGTGCCAGCAGACGCCGACAGGGCCTGGGGGATACGCAGTATTTT. J is TRBJ2-3 and V is TRBV6-1; 7 bases align to TRBD1. V shed 6 bases, J shed 6 bases, and the junction held 12 bases outside the gene matches. This CDR3 has 15 amino acids. CDR1 and CDR2 (germline): MNHNS, SASEGT.

The rearrangement joins TRBV29-1 to TRBJ1-2; 8 bases fit TRBD1. CDR1 is SQVTM, CDR2 ANQGSEA, per germline. CDR3 length: 13 amino acids. V was pared by 6 bases and J by 4 bases, with 7 bases of the junction left unmatched. The CDR3 DNA follows: TGCAGCGTAAGGGACAGGTCAAGCTATGGCTACACCTTC. It translates to CSVRDRSSYGYTF.

There are many counts of this clonotype. As DNA, the CDR3 is TGCGCCAGCAGCTCTGGATGGGGGACGGCCTACGAGCAGTACTTC. Translating it yields CASSSGWGTAYEQYF. The chain uses TRBV5-1 and TRBJ2-7; the D call may be TRBD1 or TRBD2 (5 bases each). Looked up from germline, CDR1 is SGHRS and CDR2 is YFSETQ. Deletions cut 3 bases from V and 2 bases from J, with 15 bases between. This CDR3 comprises 15 residues.

V and J are TRBV27 and TRBJ1-2; D gene ambiguous. Germline CDR1 reads MNHEY; CDR2 reads SMNVEV (reference sequence). This CDR3 has 15 residues. Trimming took 0 bases from V and 0 from J, leaving 8 bases between them. The CDR3 reads CASSLSRSANYGYTF. The DNA for the CDR3 is TGTGCCAGCAGTTTATCGCGATCAGCTAACTATGGCTACACCTTC.

The chain uses TRBV5-4 and TRBJ2-7; D possibly matches TRBD1 or TRBD2 (5 bases each). V was pared by 4 bases and J by 5 bases, with 19 bases between. The CDR3 totals 15 residues. Looked up from germline, CDR1 is SGHNT and CDR2 is YYREEE (reference sequence). The CDR3 region has the DNA TGTGCCAGCAGCGACTTGGTGAGGGGTCGGGACGAGCAGTACTTC. This translates into CASSDLVRGRDEQYF.

Ten or more counts support this clonotype. The chain links TRBV30 to TRBJ1-1; 7 positions agree with TRBD1. V lost 8 bases and J lost 2; bases outside the gene matches: 8. Germline CDR1 and CDR2: GTSNPN and SVGIG (reference sequence). The CDR3 is 13 amino acids. The CDR3 loop is CAHGRGLNTEAFF. Written as DNA, the CDR3 is TGTGCCCACGGGAGGGGGCTAAACACTGAAGCTTTCTTT.

This clonotype was found a few times. This sequence joins TRBV20-1 and TRBJ2-1, with D tentatively TRBD2 (6 bases). Trimming stripped 4 bases from V and 6 bases from J, with 10 bases between. CDR3 size: 12 residues. The germline V gene has CDR1 DFQATT and CDR2 SNEGSKA (reference sequence). The CDR3, as DNA: TGCAGTGCTAAGGGACTTCTCAATGAGCAGTTCTTC. Encoded protein: CSAKGLLNEQFF.